This T cell receptor (beta chain) was sequenced for a study of blood T cell repertoires in COVID-19 (dated by TCRdb to about 2020). Describing the broader study: Collaborator samples came from the United States, Italy and Spain and covered acute and convalescent phases of COVID-19. The prospective study material was composed of cDNA or gDNA derived from T cells, B-cell-depleted T cells, or PBMCs. Subjects who had been exposed to COVID-19, were actively infected with it, or had recovered from it provided the deeply sampled blood TCRbeta repertoires that made up the dataset. The repertoires were released in a freely available public database meant as a resource for research on the immune response to SARS-CoV-2. The samples were drawn from two sources: the first 160 participants of the ongoing ImmuneRACE study, and over 1,000 subjects contributed by 6 global collaborators. A de-identified subject ID, COVID-19 status, age in years and sex were almost always included in the sample metadata. Where HLA class I and class II types were available, the types were taken from metadata supplied by the sample provider, not from assay-based typing.

The immunoSEQ Assay, a bias-controlled multiplex PCR, was used to amplify TCRbeta CDR3 regions from genomic DNA. Regarding the original processing steps: Within the assay, amplification of reference gene primers was used to estimate how many nucleated cells each sample contained. To quantify the absolute abundance of each unique TCRbeta CDR3 rearrangement, sequence reads were collapsed and filtered. For each sample, productive Simpson clonality was calculated as the square root of Simpson's diversity index across productive rearrangements. In its TCRdb copy, this immuneACCESS table keeps in-frame sequences only and misses some clones. Where compared with another copy, unresolved V genes explain less than half of these, and the others have no known cause. D and trimming come from the DNA, and the V and J calls and clone size come from that table. Within this sample are fewer than 95,000 clones, with around 90% of them counted one time only. Approximately 0.74% of the sample is in the top ten clones.

Summary of the overall study and its limitations: The quantity of clinical and demographic metadata differed by source and by participant and was supplied without curation.

Each collaborating institution followed its own protocols to collect whole blood in K2EDTA tubes. For TCRbeta analysis, collaborators shipped samples as frozen whole blood, isolated PBMCs, or DNA extracted from either of those sample types. The CDR3 starts with the cysteine, ends with the phenylalanine, and has 18 residues. Here the CDR3 DNA is all that survives: 54 bases in frame from base 1. Sequences MNHNY (CDR1) and SVGAGI (CDR2) are obtained from the germline V gene (reference sequence). Germline trimming amounts to 5 bases on V and 5 bases on J, with 11 as the count of junction bases outside the gene matches. Comment on this clone: Its antigen target is currently unknown. The record has no base qualities; no much larger clone is one base away.

The sequenced sample was peripheral blood. This TCR came from a woman of 80 years or more with acute or convalescent COVID-19. This chain is built from TRBV6-6 and TRBJ2-2; TRBD2 aligns with 13 central bases. CDR3 reads: CASSPGTSGAPATGELFF. The nucleotides are TGTGCCAGCAGTCCTGGGACTAGCGGGGCGCCGGCTACCGGGGAGCTGTTTTTT.